A single sample is the source of the 15 T cell receptor beta chains below, sequenced in a study of T cell repertoires in cytomegalovirus infection. These TCRs are of unknown antigen specificity. TCRdb analysed the reads with MiXCR anew, one entry per CDR3 protein. The table includes under 300,000 distinct CDR3 sequences, 22% detected once. Source: cultured PBMCs, taken from culture after CMV antigen stimulation. Receptors originate from a human donor in good health (CMV status not recorded). Some clones in this sample may be carry-over from other donors' samples.

This clonotype has just a few counts. The chain has TRBV19 and TRBJ2-1; a possible D gene is TRBD1 (8 bases). Per germline, CDR1 LNHDA and CDR2 SQIVND (reference sequence). The CDR3 has 15 amino acids. Trimming left V 6 bases short and J 4 bases short, with 16 bases between. The CDR3 sequence is CASRGGTGTYNEQFF. The CDR3 region has the DNA TGTGCCAGTAGGGGGGGGACAGGAACGTACAATGAGCAGTTCTTC.

This rearrangement joins TRBV20-1 to TRBJ2-3; the match to TRBD2 covers 9 bases. Germline values: CDR1 DFQATT, CDR2 SNEGSKA (reference sequence). Trimming cost V 4 bases and J 2 bases; bases outside gene matches: 7. CDR3 length equals 15 residues. The CDR3 protein is CSAIFLAGFTDTQYF. CDR3 sequence (DNA): TGCAGTGCTATTTTTCTAGCGGGATTCACAGATACGCAGTATTTT.

In its sample, this clonotype was seen many times. V usage is TRBV28 and J usage is TRBJ2-7; TRBD1 matches at 8 bases. The germline V gene has CDR1 MDHEN and CDR2 SYDVKM. The CDR3 loop spans 14 amino acids. J gave up 3 bases and V 5 bases, and 6 bases lay outside the gene matches. Here the CDR3 reads CASSNPGTGYEQYF. CDR3 DNA sequence: TGTGCCAGCAGTAACCCGGGGACAGGCTACGAGCAGTACTTC.

This clonotype was observed a few times. The chain couples TRBV7-2 to TRBJ2-1; D may correspond to TRBD1 or TRBD2 (5 bases each). Germline V CDR1 and CDR2: SGHTA, FQGNSA. V gave up 1 base and J gave up 5 bases, with 9 bases separating them. This CDR3 spans 14 amino acids. The CDR3 DNA reads as TGTGCCAGCAGCTTAGGAGGGGCAAACAATGAGCAGTTCTTC. It yields the protein CASSLGGANNEQFF. Supplemented by reference TRBV7-2 and TRBJ2-1, the full variable domain reads GAGVSQSPSNKVTEKGKDVELRCDPISGHTALYWYRQSLGQGLEFLIYFQGNSAPDKSGLPSDRFSAERTGGSVSTLTIQRTQQEDSAVYLCASSLGGANNEQFFGPGTRLTVL.

V gene TRBV2 combines with J gene TRBJ1-2, with D maybe TRBD1 (5 bases). CDR3 length: 12 residues. Germline loops: CDR1 SNHLY, CDR2 FYNNEI. The V end was cut by 5 bases, the J end by 13 bases, with 17 bases between. In nucleotides, the CDR3 is TGTGCCAGCAGTTCTGACGCCCGAGGGGCCACCTTC. The encoded protein is CASSSDARGATF.

This clonotype was observed a single time. The chain links TRBV6-2 or TRBV6-3 to TRBJ2-3; 8 bases align to TRBD2. The CDR3 consists of 15 residues. V trimming: 6 bases; J trimming: 5 bases; junction bases outside the gene matches: 10. The V gene's germline CDR1 is MNHEY and CDR2 SVGEGT. For the CDR3, the DNA is TGTGCCAGCAGCATAGCGGGCCGGGAGGGAGATACGCAGTATTTT. This sequence encodes CASSIAGREGDTQYF.

This clonotype was counted a few times. The rearrangement links TRBV7-8 to TRBJ1-6; D is perhaps TRBD1 (5 bases). Trimming removed 1 base at V and 0 bases at J, with 10 bases between. This CDR3 spans 17 amino acids. Germline V gives CDR1 SGHVS, CDR2 FQNEAQ. This CDR3 is CASSLEGRLSYNSPLHF. The CDR3, as DNA: TGTGCCAGCAGCTTAGAGGGACGGCTCTCCTATAATTCACCCCTCCACTTT.

At least ten counts were recorded for this clonotype. J is TRBJ1-2 and V is TRBV28; maybe TRBD1 (5 bases). CDR3 length equals 13 residues. Germline V gene sequence: CDR1 MDHEN, CDR2 SYDVKM. The V end was cut by 4 bases, the J end by 4 bases, with 10 bases between. DNA of the CDR3: TGTGCCAGCAGTTACGGGGGGTTCTATGGCTACACCTTC. This encodes CASSYGGFYGYTF.

This chain joins TRBV19 and TRBJ2-5; 7 bases fit TRBD1. V lost 4 bases and J lost 2; bases outside the gene matches: 10. The CDR3 runs to 16 residues. Germline CDR1 is LNHDA and CDR2 is SQIVND (reference sequence). This chain's CDR3 is CASSNGWTGQQETQYF. Here the CDR3 DNA reads TGTGCCAGTAGTAACGGATGGACAGGACAACAAGAGACCCAGTACTTC.

This clonotype occurred a few times. This chain joins TRBV5-8 and TRBJ1-5; D is perhaps TRBD1 (6 bases). The germline V gene encodes CDR1 SGHTS and CDR2 YDEGEE. Trimming left V 1 base short and J 0 bases short, with 11 bases between. The CDR3 is 16 residues long. The CDR3 sequence is CASSLTRGGSNQPQHF. DNA for the CDR3: TGTGCCAGCAGCTTGACCAGGGGTGGTAGCAATCAGCCCCAGCATTTT.

This clonotype was counted many times. The chain is built from TRBV28 and TRBJ2-1, with D tentatively TRBD2 (6 bases). The V end was cut by 5 bases, the J end by 3 bases, with 17 bases between. This CDR3 is 16 amino acids long. Germline values: CDR1 MDHEN, CDR2 SYDVKM. The DNA of the CDR3 is TGTGCCAGCAGTCCCGGATATGGGGGGTTCTACAATGAGCAGTTCTTC. This gives the protein CASSPGYGGFYNEQFF. Full variable domain (missing parts from reference TRBV28 and TRBJ2-1): DVKVTQSSRYLVKRTGEKVFLECVQDMDHENMFWYRQDPGLGLRLIYFSYDVKMKEKGDIPEGYSVSREKKERFSLILESASTNQTSMYLCASSPGYGGFYNEQFFGPGTRLTVL.

This clonotype was seen ten or more times. The chain joins TRBV7-6 to TRBJ2-7, with a weak D call TRBD2 (6 bases). The CDR3 has 14 residues. CDR1 and CDR2 (germline): SGHVS, FNYEAQ. The V gene lost 0 bases and the J gene lost 3 bases, with 9 bases spanning the gap. Written as DNA, the CDR3 is TGTGCCAGCAGCTTAGCCGACGGGAGCTACGAGCAGTACTTC. Its translation is CASSLADGSYEQYF.

The sample holds many counts of this clonotype. The CDR3 sequence is CASSLAVRDQSDTQYF. CDR3 DNA: TGTGCCAGCAGTTTGGCGGTCCGGGACCAGTCAGATACGCAGTATTTT. The chain couples TRBV12-3 or TRBV12-4 to TRBJ2-3; D may correspond to TRBD1 or TRBD2 (5 bases each). The length of the CDR3 is 16 residues. Trimming removed 3 bases from V and 4 bases from J, with 17 bases in between.

CDR3 in amino acids: CASRTGSGSYEQYF. The DNA for the CDR3 is TGTGCCAGCAGAACAGGTAGCGGGAGCTACGAGCAGTACTTC. The gene calls are TRBV6-2 or TRBV6-3 and TRBJ2-7, with 9 bases identical to TRBD2. The CDR3 covers 14 residues. After removal of 6 bases from V and 3 bases from J, the junction contained 6 bases not matched to a gene. From germline, CDR1 is MNHEY and CDR2 SVGEGT.

The genes are TRBV2 and TRBJ2-1, with 9 bases that match TRBD2. Germline CDR1 SNHLY, CDR2 FYNNEI. Germline trimming cut 3 bases from V and 7 bases from J; bases unmatched to any gene: 7. The CDR3 has 15 amino acids. The CDR3 DNA is TGTGCCAGCAGTGAGGGTAGCGGGAGTTTTAATGAGCAGTTCTTC. Translated, it gives CASSEGSGSFNEQFF.